This T cell receptor (beta chain) was captured in a study of CXCR3-negative and CXCR3-positive naive CD8 T cells. Study-level information: A total of 150 million or so TRB reads was generated, with about 1.5 +/- 0.3 million per library. Study-level points and caveats: Naive CXCR3-negative and CXCR3-positive cells had similar TRBV-TRBJ usage; memory differed. The authors found comparable surface CD5 between naive subsets and inferred TCR strength from TRB CDR3 properties. Researchers report that CXCR3-positive naive cells carry more hydrophobic TRB CDR3s than CXCR3-negative naive cells.

The CDR3 extends over 13 amino acids. Germline CDR1 reads DFQATT; CDR2 reads SNEGSKA (reference sequence). Naive cells were sorted as CD45RO-, CCR7+, CD27+ and CD95-. In regard to this clonotype: The antigen remains undetermined.

Each TRB cDNA library was prepared by 5' RACE (with UMI labels). TCRdb re-analyzed the 5' RACE reads; it lists each CDR3 protein once, without DNA. Reported are around 140,000 distinct CDR3 sequences; the ten largest clones contain roughly 0.39%. The V and J genes are TRBV20-1 and TRBJ2-7. The receptor was derived from a human donor in good health. Some clones in this sample may be carry-over from other donors' samples. The sequencing input was naive CXCR3+ CD8+ T cells from blood. Subset: CD45RO-CCR7+CD27+CD95- naive CD8+ T cells expressing CXCR3 (TNR3+). The CDR3 region is CSAPFLRSYEQYF.